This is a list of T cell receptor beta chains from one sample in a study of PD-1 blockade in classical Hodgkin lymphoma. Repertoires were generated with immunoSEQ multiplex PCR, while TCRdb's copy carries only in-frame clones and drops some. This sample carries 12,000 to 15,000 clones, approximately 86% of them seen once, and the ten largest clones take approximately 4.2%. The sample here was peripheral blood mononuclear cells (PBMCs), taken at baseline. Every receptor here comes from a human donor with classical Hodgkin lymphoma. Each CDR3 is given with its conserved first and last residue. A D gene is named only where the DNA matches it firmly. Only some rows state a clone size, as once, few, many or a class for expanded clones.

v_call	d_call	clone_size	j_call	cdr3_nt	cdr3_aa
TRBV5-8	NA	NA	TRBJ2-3	TGTGCCAGCAGCTTGGGACTCAACACAGATACGCAGTATTTT	CASSLGLNTDTQYF
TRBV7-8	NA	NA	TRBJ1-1	TGTGCCAGCAGCTTAGCGGGGGGGTACACTGAAGCTTTCTTT	CASSLAGGYTEAFF
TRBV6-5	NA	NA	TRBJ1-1	TGTGCCAGCAGTGTGGAAAGACTCACTGAAGCTTTCTTT	CASSVERLTEAFF
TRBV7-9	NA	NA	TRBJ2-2	TGTGCCAGCAGCTTAAGACAGTCGAACACCGGGGAGCTGTTTTTT	CASSLRQSNTGELFF
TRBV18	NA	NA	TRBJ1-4	TGTGCCAGCTCACCAGGCAGGGCCTATAATGAAAAACTGTTTTTT	CASSPGRAYNEKLFF
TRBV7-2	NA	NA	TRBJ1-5	TGTGCCAGCAGCATTGACATTAATCAGCCCCAGCATTTT	CASSIDINQPQHF
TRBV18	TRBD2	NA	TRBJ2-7	TGTGCCAGCTTCCCTAGCGGGAGGGCCGACGAGCAGTACTTC	CASFPSGRADEQYF
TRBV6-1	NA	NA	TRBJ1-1	TGTGCCAGCAGTGAAGATGAGTCGTGGACTGAAGCTTTCTTT	CASSEDESWTEAFF
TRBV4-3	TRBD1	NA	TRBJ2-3	TGCGCCAGCAGCCCTAGGACAGGGGTCACAGATACGCAGTATTTT	CASSPRTGVTDTQYF
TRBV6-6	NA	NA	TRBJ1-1	TGTGCCAGCAGTTTAGTGAACACTGAAGCTTTCTTT	CASSLVNTEAFF
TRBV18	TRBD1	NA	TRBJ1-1	TGTGCCAGCTCTCGCTACGTCGATCGGACAGGGACCACTGAAGCTTTCTTT	CASSRYVDRTGTTEAFF
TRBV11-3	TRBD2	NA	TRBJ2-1	TGTGCCAGCAGCCCCTGGGGCGGGAGTGGAAGCAATGAGCAGTTCTTC	CASSPWGGSGSNEQFF
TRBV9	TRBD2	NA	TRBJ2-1	TGTGCCAGCAGCGTAGGACTAGCCTTTTACAATGAGCAGTTCTTC	CASSVGLAFYNEQFF
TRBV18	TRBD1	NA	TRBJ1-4	TGTGCCAGCTCACCTCTCGGGACAGCTAATGAAAAACTGTTTTTT	CASSPLGTANEKLFF
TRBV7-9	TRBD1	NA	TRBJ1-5	TGTGCCAGCAGCACCTGGACAGGGGGCGTGCAGCCCCAGCATTTT	CASSTWTGGVQPQHF
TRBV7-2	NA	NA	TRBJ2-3	TGTGCCAGCAGCTTTTACAGGGTTGGGGGCACAGATACGCAGTATTTT	CASSFYRVGGTDTQYF
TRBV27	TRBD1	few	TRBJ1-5	TGTGCCAGCAGTTCGACAGGGATTCAGCCCCAGCATTTT	CASSSTGIQPQHF
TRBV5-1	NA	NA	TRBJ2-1	TGCGCCAGCAGCTTTTATACGAATGAGCAGTTCTTC	CASSFYTNEQFF
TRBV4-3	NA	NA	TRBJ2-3	TGCGCCAGCAGCCAAGTTACTAGCTTGGCGCAGTATTTT	CASSQVTSLAQYF
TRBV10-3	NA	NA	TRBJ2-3	TGTGCCATCCGAATTAGCACAGATACGCAGTATTTT	CAIRISTDTQYF
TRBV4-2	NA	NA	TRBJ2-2	TGTGCCAGCAGCCAAGGAGACGGCCTGAACACCGGGGAGCTGTTTTTT	CASSQGDGLNTGELFF
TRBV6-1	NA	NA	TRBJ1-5	TGTGCCAGCAGCTCGTTAAGAGGCAATCAGCCCCAGCATTTT	CASSSLRGNQPQHF
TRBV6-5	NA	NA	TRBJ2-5	TGTGCCAGCAGCCTGGGACACCCGGGGGATACCCAGTACTTC	CASSLGHPGDTQYF
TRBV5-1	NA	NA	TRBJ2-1	TGCGCCAGCAGGAAGGGGGGGCCCTACAATGAGCAGTTCTTC	CASRKGGPYNEQFF
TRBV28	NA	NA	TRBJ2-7	TGTGCCAGCAGTTTACCCAGCTCCTACGAGCAGTACTTC	CASSLPSSYEQYF
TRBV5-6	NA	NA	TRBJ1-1	TGTGCCAGCACGGGCAGCCTGGGCACTGAAGCTTTCTTT	CASTGSLGTEAFF
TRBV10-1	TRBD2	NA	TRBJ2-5	TGCGCCAGCAGTGAGACCGCCAGCGGGGGGCAAGAGACCCAGTACTTC	CASSETASGGQETQYF
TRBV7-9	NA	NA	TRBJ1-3	TGTGCCAGCAGCTTAAGGGGGGCCGACGGAAACACCATATATTTT	CASSLRGADGNTIYF
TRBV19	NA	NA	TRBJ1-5	TGTGCCAGTAGTATTAGAAAAGGAAGTATCAATCAGCCCCAGCATTTT	CASSIRKGSINQPQHF
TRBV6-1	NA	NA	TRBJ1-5	TGTGCCAGTAGCTCGTTAGGAGGCAATCAGCCCCAGCATTTT	CASSSLGGNQPQHF
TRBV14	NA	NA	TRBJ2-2	TGTGCCAGCAGCCAACTGGGTTCGAACACCGGGGAGCTGTTTTTT	CASSQLGSNTGELFF
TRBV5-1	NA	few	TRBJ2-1	TGCGCCAGCAGCTTGGGAGGGCTACTCTACAATGAGCAGTTCTTC	CASSLGGLLYNEQFF
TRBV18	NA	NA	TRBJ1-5	TGTGCCAGCTCTCGCACGAATCAGCCCCAGCATTTT	CASSRTNQPQHF
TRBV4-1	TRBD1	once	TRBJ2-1	TGCGCCAGCAGCCAAGATGATTGGGACAGGGTAAATGAGCAGTTCTTC	CASSQDDWDRVNEQFF
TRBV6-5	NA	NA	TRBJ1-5	TGTGCCACCTATAACGGCGAATACATGGAGCCCCAGCATTTT	CATYNGEYMEPQHF
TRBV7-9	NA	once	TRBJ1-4	TGTGCCAGCAGCTTAAGCAGCGCCCCTAATGAAAAACTGTTTTTT	CASSLSSAPNEKLFF
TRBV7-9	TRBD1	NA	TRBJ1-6	TGTGCCAGCAGTCGGGACAGGGGGGATAATTCACCCCTCCACTTT	CASSRDRGDNSPLHF
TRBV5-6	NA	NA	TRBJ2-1	TGTGCCAGCAGCTTGGTGCGCTCTAATGAGCAGTTCTTC	CASSLVRSNEQFF
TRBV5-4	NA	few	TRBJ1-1	TGTGCCAGCAGCCTTACACTAGCTTCAGAAGCTTTCTTT	CASSLTLASEAFF
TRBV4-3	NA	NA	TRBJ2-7	TGCGCCAGCAGCCAAGAGGTACACGATTCCTACGAGCAGTACTTC	CASSQEVHDSYEQYF
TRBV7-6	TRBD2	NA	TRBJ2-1	TGTGCCAGCAGCCCTTCGCGTGGGACTACCTACAATGAGCAGTTCTTC	CASSPSRGTTYNEQFF
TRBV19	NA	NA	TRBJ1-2	TGTGCCAGTAGTATGAAGGCGACCTATGGCTACACCTTC	CASSMKATYGYTF
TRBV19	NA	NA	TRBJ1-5	TGTGCCAGTAGTATGTGGGGGGGAGGGGGTCAGCCCCAGCATTTT	CASSMWGGGGQPQHF
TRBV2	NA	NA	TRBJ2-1	TGTGCCAGCAGTCCTGAGGGGGTCGCCTACAATGAGCAGTTCTTC	CASSPEGVAYNEQFF
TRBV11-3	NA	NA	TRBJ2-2	TGTGCCAGCAGCTTACTAGGTGGAGGCACCGGGGAGCTGTTTTTT	CASSLLGGGTGELFF
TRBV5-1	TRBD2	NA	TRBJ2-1	TGCGCCAGCAGCCTCAGCGGGGGTAGCAATGAGCAGTTCTTC	CASSLSGGSNEQFF
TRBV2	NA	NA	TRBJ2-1	TGTGCCAGCTACAGCCTCTGGCCTGAGCAGTTCTTC	CASYSLWPEQFF
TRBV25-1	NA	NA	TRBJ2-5	TGTGCCAGCAGTGAATTTGGGACCCAGTACTTC	CASSEFGTQYF
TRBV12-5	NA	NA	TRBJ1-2	TGTGCTAGTGGTTTGTCGGACGCCCTGTATGGCTACACCTTC	CASGLSDALYGYTF
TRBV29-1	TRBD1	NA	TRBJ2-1	TGCAGCGTTGACCCGGGACAGGATCCCTACAATGAGCAGTTCTTC	CSVDPGQDPYNEQFF
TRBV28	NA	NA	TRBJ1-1	TGTGCCAGCAGTTTCTATGGGCTTACATTCACTGAAGCTTTCTTT	CASSFYGLTFTEAFF
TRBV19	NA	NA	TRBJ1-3	TGTGCCAGTAGTTGGACGGACTCTGGAAACACCATATATTTT	CASSWTDSGNTIYF
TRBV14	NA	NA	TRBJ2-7	TGTGCCAGCAGCCACGGCTACGAGCAGTACTTC	CASSHGYEQYF
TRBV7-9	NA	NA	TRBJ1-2	TGTGCCAGCAGCTTCGTAGGGCCGGCAAACTATGGCTACACCTTC	CASSFVGPANYGYTF
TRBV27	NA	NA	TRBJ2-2	TGTGCCAGCAGAAGTATAGGGAACACCGGGGAGCTGTTTTTT	CASRSIGNTGELFF
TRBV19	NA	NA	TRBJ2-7	TGTGCCAGTAGTATTGGTCAGGGCAACGAGCAGTACTTC	CASSIGQGNEQYF
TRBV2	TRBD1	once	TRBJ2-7	TGTGCCAACACTCCGGGGACAGGGTCCTACGAGCAGTACTTC	CANTPGTGSYEQYF
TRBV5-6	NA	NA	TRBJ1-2	TGTGCCAGCAGCCCTTCAACAGGGTACGGTGGCTACACCTTC	CASSPSTGYGGYTF
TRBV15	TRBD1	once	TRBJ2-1	TGTGCCACCAGCAGGAAGACAGGGGCGGCCTACAATGAGCAGTTCTTC	CATSRKTGAAYNEQFF
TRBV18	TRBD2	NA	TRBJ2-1	TGTGCCAGCTCACCACCGGAAAGCGGGAGACCCTCCTACAATGAGCAGTTCTTC	CASSPPESGRPSYNEQFF